The sequence of this T cell receptor beta chain was determined in a study of blood T cell repertoires in COVID-19. Study-level background: The origin of the acute and convalescent COVID-19 samples was the United States, Italy and Spain. From T cells, B-cell-depleted T cells, or PBMCs came the material, which was cDNA or gDNA.

TCRdb's table, derived via immunoSEQ multiplex PCR, lists solely in-frame clones and lacks some. The sample holds about 230,000 clones; roughly 82% are singletons and the top ten take approximately 2%. Germline V gene sequence: CDR1 SGHDT, CDR2 YYEEEE. Trimming took off 2 bases at V and 2 bases at J, with 7 bases between the two ends. The CDR3 totals 13 residues. The sequencing sample was made of peripheral blood. The receptor comes from a middle-aged man who had recovered from COVID-19. This rearrangement joins TRBV5-6 to TRBJ1-2; the D is unclear. CDR3: CASSFTGNYGYTF. The CDR3 DNA follows: TGTGCCAGCAGCTTTACCGGGAACTATGGCTACACCTTC.